A single sample is the source of the 27 T cell receptor beta chains below, sequenced in a study of cytomegalovirus exposure and HLA in healthy donors. The study ran its PCR with 60 Vbeta and 13 Jbeta primers. The data were produced by immunoSEQ multiplex PCR, yet TCRdb's version contains in-frame clones alone and is incomplete. The sample records 150,000 to 200,000 clones, roughly 77% being singletons. The sequenced material came from PBMCs. Receptors were obtained from a woman aged 18-29 years in good health and CMV-seronegative.

This chain links TRBV11-3 with TRBJ2-3, with D unresolved. The germline V gene encodes CDR1 SGHNT and CDR2 YENEEA. The CDR3 runs 15 residues. Trimming cost V 4 bases and J 2 bases, with 13 bases left between them. The CDR3 DNA reads as TGTGCCAGCAGCTCCACCGGAGCCCCCACAGATACGCAGTATTTT. This gives the protein CASSSTGAPTDTQYF.

As for this clone: Within the sample, other DNA sequences also encode this same CDR3. V gene TRBV6-1 combines with J gene TRBJ1-3; 7 bases are a match to TRBD1. CDR1 and CDR2 from the germline V gene are MNHNS and SASEGT. The CDR3 has 14 residues. V trimming: 1 base; J trimming: 3 bases; junction bases outside the gene matches: 0. CDR3 residues: CASSEGQGGNTIYF. The CDR3, as DNA: TGTGCCAGCAGTGAAGGACAGGGTGGAAACACCATATATTTT.

The chain joins TRBV28 to TRBJ2-7; D unresolved. Between the trimmed V and J ends, which lost 1 base and 5 bases, there was a span of 9 bases. Germline V gene sequence: CDR1 MDHEN, CDR2 SYDVKM. This CDR3 is built from 13 residues. This chain's CDR3 is CASSLSVQHEQYF. The DNA for the CDR3 is TGTGCCAGCAGTTTATCAGTACAACACGAGCAGTACTTC.

This clone was seen once. This chain uses TRBV27 with TRBJ1-4; D may be TRBD1 (5 bases). Trimming pared 1 base from V and 3 bases from J, leaving 6 bases between. Germline loops: CDR1 MNHEY, CDR2 SMNVEV (reference sequence). There are 14 residues in the CDR3. CDR3 amino acids: CASSLLGPNEKLFF. In DNA, the CDR3 is TGTGCCAGCAGTTTATTGGGGCCTAATGAAAAACTGTTTTTT. Full variable domain (missing parts from reference TRBV27 and TRBJ1-4): EAQVTQNPRYLITVTGKKLTVTCSQNMNHEYMSWYRQDPGLGLRQIYYSMNVEVTDKGDVPEGYKVSRKEKRNFPLILESPSPNQTSLYFCASSLLGPNEKLFFGSGTQLSVL.

The CDR3 DNA reads TGTGCCAGCTCCCTCTCAGGACAGGGCCCCTACGAGCAGTACTTC. Amino acid sequence: CASSLSGQGPYEQYF. The gene calls are TRBV18 and TRBJ2-7, with 8 nucleotides matching TRBD1. The V gene's germline CDR1 is KGHSH and CDR2 LQKENI. The CDR3 runs to 15 residues. The V segment lost 6 bases and the J segment 2 bases; nucleotides outside the gene matches: 9. The entire variable domain, with the rest obtained from reference TRBV18 and TRBJ2-7, is as follows: NAGVMQNPRHLVRRRGQEARLRCSPMKGHSHVYWYRQLPEEGLKFMVYLQKENIIDESGMPKERFSAEFPKEGPSILRIQQVVRGDSAAYFCASSLSGQGPYEQYFGPGTRLTVT.

This chain joins TRBV7-8 and TRBJ1-5; D remains unclear. From germline, CDR1 is SGHVS and CDR2 FQNEAQ. Deletions cut 1 base from V and 3 bases from J, with 10 bases between. The CDR3 is 15 amino acids. This chain's CDR3 is CASSLVGSYNQPQHF. The CDR3 DNA reads as TGTGCCAGCAGCTTAGTGGGCTCGTACAATCAGCCCCAGCATTTT.

The chain carries TRBV27 and TRBJ2-7; D is perhaps TRBD2 (7 bases). V was clipped by 4 bases and J by 5 bases, with 21 bases between them. CDR1 is MNHEY and CDR2 is SMNVEV in the germline V gene (reference sequence). This CDR3 is 16 amino acids long. CDR3 residues: CASSSFPGGARHEQYF. The CDR3 nucleotides are TGTGCCAGCAGTTCCTTCCCTGGGGGGGCGAGGCACGAGCAGTACTTC.

The chain is built from TRBV29-1 and TRBJ1-1; TRBD1 agrees at 7 bases. CDR3 length equals 13 residues. V shed 7 bases and J 0 bases; nucleotides not matched to a gene: 5. Germline CDR1 SQVTM, CDR2 ANQGSEA. The DNA for the CDR3 is TGCAGCGCCCGACAGGGTCTGAACACTGAAGCTTTCTTT. Residues: CSARQGLNTEAFF.

The V and J genes are TRBV14 and TRBJ1-2; weak D call: TRBD1 (5 bases). Trimming removed 4 bases at V and 8 bases at J, with 14 bases between. CDR3 length: 13 residues. Germline V gene lookup returns CDR1 SGHDN and CDR2 FVKESK. In nucleotides, the CDR3 is TGTGCCAGCAGCCTATCGAATTACAGGGGCTACACCTTC. It is translated as CASSLSNYRGYTF.

The rearrangement joins TRBV7-3 to TRBJ1-2, with 9 bases lining up with TRBD1. Germline V gene sequence: CDR1 SGHTA, CDR2 FQGTGA. The CDR3 has 16 amino acids. J was trimmed by 7 bases and V by 1 base; bases with no gene match: 10. The CDR3 nucleotides read TGTGCCAGCAGCTTAAATGGCCCGGGACAGGGATTTGGCTACACCTTC. It codes for CASSLNGPGQGFGYTF.

CDR3 residues: CASSSGGTGNNQPQHF. As DNA, the CDR3 is TGTGCCAGCAGTTCCGGGGGGACAGGGAACAATCAGCCCCAGCATTTT. The rearrangement uses TRBV6-8 and TRBJ1-5, with 9 bases identical to TRBD1. J lost 3 bases, V lost 4 bases, and 7 bases had no gene match. Germline CDR1 MNHGY, CDR2 SAAAGT. The CDR3 totals 16 residues.

The rearrangement links TRBV7-8 to TRBJ2-1; 7 bases match TRBD2. CDR3 length: 12 amino acids. After removal of 5 bases from V and 11 bases from J, the junction contained 6 bases not matched to a gene. The germline gives CDR1 SGHVS, CDR2 FQNEAQ. CDR3 sequence (DNA): TGTGCCAGCAGCGGAACCGGGACTAAGCAGTTCTTC. It codes for CASSGTGTKQFF.

The chain links TRBV9 to TRBJ1-2; the match to TRBD1 covers 12 bases. Germline CDR1 reads SGDLS; CDR2 reads YYNGEE. CDR3 length equals 16 residues. Trimming took 4 bases from V and 6 from J; bases not matched to a gene: 10. The DNA of the CDR3 is TGTGCCAGCAGCCACCATCGGGACAGGGGGCCCGATGGCTACACCTTC. This encodes CASSHHRDRGPDGYTF.

The V gene is TRBV7-9, the J gene TRBJ2-6, with D possibly matching TRBD2 (5 bases). With 5 bases removed from V and 0 bases from J, the gap between germline ends came to 20 bases. Germline assignment: CDR1 SEHNR and CDR2 FQNEAQ (reference sequence). This CDR3 has 19 residues. Written as DNA, the CDR3 is TGTGCCAGCAGCCGAGGAGAGGGCAGGATAACCTCTGGGGCCAACGTCCTGACTTTC. Residues: CASSRGEGRITSGANVLTF.

V is TRBV9 and J is TRBJ2-5; 11 bases map to TRBD2. Germline-derived CDR1 and CDR2 are SGDLS and YYNGEE. V gave up 0 bases and J gave up 5 bases; unmatched junction bases: 6. This CDR3 is 16 amino acids long. CDR3 protein: CASSVERLAGWETQYF. The CDR3 coding sequence is TGTGCCAGCAGCGTAGAACGACTAGCGGGATGGGAGACCCAGTACTTC.

The chain has TRBV4-1 and TRBJ1-4, with TRBD1 matching over 12 bases. Unmatched junction bases numbered 14, after V lost 1 base and J lost 8 bases. This CDR3 spans 19 amino acids. CDR1 is MGHRA, CDR2 YSYEKL, per germline. CDR3 loop: CASSQVSWDRGQSEEKLFF. The CDR3 DNA is TGCGCCAGCAGCCAAGTAAGTTGGGACAGGGGGCAGTCTGAAGAAAAACTGTTTTTT.

The chain combines TRBV27 with TRBJ2-6; D is unclear. There are 15 residues in the CDR3. Trimming took 0 bases from V and 12 from J, leaving 15 bases between them. Per germline, CDR1 MNHEY and CDR2 SMNVEV (reference sequence). CDR3: CASSLSFAENLVLTF. The CDR3 coding sequence is TGTGCCAGCAGTTTATCGTTTGCGGAGAACCTCGTCCTGACTTTC. The entire variable domain, with the rest obtained from reference TRBV27 and TRBJ2-6, is as follows: EAQVTQNPRYLITVTGKKLTVTCSQNMNHEYMSWYRQDPGLGLRQIYYSMNVEVTDKGDVPEGYKVSRKEKRNFPLILESPSPNQTSLYFCASSLSFAENLVLTFGAGSRLTVL.

The chain combines TRBV9 with TRBJ2-1, with 13 bases lining up with TRBD2. Germline V gene lookup returns CDR1 SGDLS and CDR2 YYNGEE. Losses at the gene ends were 2 bases for V and 10 bases for J; bases not matched to a gene: 3. The CDR3 is 14 amino acids. This chain's CDR3 is CASSVMTSGREQFF. The CDR3 region has the DNA TGTGCCAGCAGCGTGATGACTAGCGGGAGGGAGCAGTTCTTC.

The CDR3 bases are TGTGCCGGTTCCGGGACAGGAAGAAATTCACCCCTCCACTTT. Its protein product is CAGSGTGRNSPLHF. The chain joins TRBV19 to TRBJ1-6; TRBD1 matches 8 bases. Germline CDR1 LNHDA, CDR2 SQIVND (reference sequence). This CDR3 contains 14 residues. V gave up 11 bases and J gave up 7 bases; unmatched junction bases: 10.

This clone was observed a handful of times. The chain joins TRBV5-1 to TRBJ2-7, with TRBD1 identical over 9 bases. V lost 4 bases to trimming and J lost 6 bases; unmatched junction nucleotides: 11. CDR1 and CDR2 (germline): SGHRS, YFSETQ. This CDR3 region has 15 residues. The CDR3 nucleotides are TGCGCCAGCAGCGAGTTCCGGGACAGGGATGGCGAGCAGTACTTC. This codes for CASSEFRDRDGEQYF.

The gene calls are TRBV21-1 and TRBJ2-7; the DNA was not used to check the table's D call, TRBD2. TRBV21-1 is annotated as a pseudogene. This CDR3 contains 11 residues. The CDR3 spells CASSIRDEQYF. In DNA, the CDR3 is TGTGCCAGCAGCATTCGCGACGAGCAGTACTTC.

The chain couples TRBV5-1 to TRBJ2-2; TRBD2 aligns across 11 bases. This CDR3 has 17 residues. Germline lookup yields CDR1 SGHRS and CDR2 YFSETQ. Unmatched junction bases numbered 3, after V lost 2 bases and J lost 0 bases. CDR3: CASSLGTSGPNTGELFF. DNA of the CDR3: TGCGCCAGCAGCTTAGGGACTAGCGGTCCGAACACCGGGGAGCTGTTTTTT.

This clone was seen a few times. The V gene is TRBV28, the J gene TRBJ1-1; perhaps TRBD1 as D (6 bases). CDR3 length: 15 amino acids. Trimming shortened V by 1 base and J by 6 bases, and 15 bases separated the two germline ends. CDR1 MDHEN and CDR2 SYDVKM come from the germline V gene. The chain's CDR3 is CASSLLGGALPEAFF. CDR3 in DNA: TGTGCCAGCAGTTTATTGGGGGGGGCTCTGCCTGAAGCTTTCTTT.

The V and J genes are TRBV30 and TRBJ2-1, with a tentative D call TRBD2 (5 bases). The germline gives CDR1 GTSNPN, CDR2 SVGIG (reference sequence). V lost 3 bases, J lost 8 bases, and 11 bases lay in between. CDR3 length: 12 amino acids. Here the CDR3 reads CAWRPLAYEQFF. For the CDR3, the DNA is TGTGCCTGGAGGCCCCTAGCTTATGAGCAGTTCTTC.

The chain uses TRBV14 and TRBJ1-5; TRBD1 aligns across 12 bases. CDR3 size: 17 residues. With V trimmed by 0 bases and J by 6 bases, 6 bases remained unmatched. Per the germline V gene, CDR1 is SGHDN and CDR2 is FVKESK. The CDR3 loop is CASSQDLGQGAFQPQHF. The CDR3, as DNA: TGTGCCAGCAGCCAAGATTTGGGACAGGGGGCTTTTCAGCCCCAGCATTTT.

The CDR3 coding sequence is TGTGCCAGCAGTTTAGTATTGGGACAGGGGGCCTACGAGCAGTACTTC. This encodes CASSLVLGQGAYEQYF. The V gene is TRBV28, the J gene TRBJ2-7, with TRBD1 identical over 11 bases. This CDR3 is 16 amino acids long. With V trimmed by 2 bases and J by 2 bases, 5 bases remained unmatched. Germline assignment: CDR1 MDHEN and CDR2 SYDVKM.

This chain uses TRBV5-6 with TRBJ1-2; D is unresolved. The V gene's germline CDR1 is SGHDT and CDR2 YYEEEE. V lost 4 bases and J 2 bases, leaving 6 bases between the germline ends. CDR3 length: 12 residues. CDR3 sequence (DNA): TGTGCCAGCAGCAACTGGAACTATGGCTACACCTTC. Translating it yields CASSNWNYGYTF.